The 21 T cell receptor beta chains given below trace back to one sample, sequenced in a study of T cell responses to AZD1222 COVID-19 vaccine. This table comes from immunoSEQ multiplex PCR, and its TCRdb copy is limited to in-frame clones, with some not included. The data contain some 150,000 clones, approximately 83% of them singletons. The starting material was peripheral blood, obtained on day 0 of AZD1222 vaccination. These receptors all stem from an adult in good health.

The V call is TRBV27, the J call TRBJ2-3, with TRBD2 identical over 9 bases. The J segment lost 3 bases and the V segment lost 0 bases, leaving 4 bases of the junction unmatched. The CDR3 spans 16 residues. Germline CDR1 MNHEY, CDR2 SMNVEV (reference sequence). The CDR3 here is CASSLSSGSVTDTQYF. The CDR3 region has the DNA TGTGCCAGCAGTTTATCTAGCGGGAGTGTAACAGATACGCAGTATTTT.

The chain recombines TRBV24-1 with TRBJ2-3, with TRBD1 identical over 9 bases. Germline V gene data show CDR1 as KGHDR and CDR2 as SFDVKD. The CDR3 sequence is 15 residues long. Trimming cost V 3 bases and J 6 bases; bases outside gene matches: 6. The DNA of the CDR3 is TGTGCCACCAGTGATCCGGGACAGGGTTCCGATACGCAGTATTTT. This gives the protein CATSDPGQGSDTQYF.

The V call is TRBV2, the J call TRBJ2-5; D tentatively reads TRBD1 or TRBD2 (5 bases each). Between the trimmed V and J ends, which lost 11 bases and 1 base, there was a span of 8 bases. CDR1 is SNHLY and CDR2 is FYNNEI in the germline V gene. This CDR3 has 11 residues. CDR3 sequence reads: CAGTVQETQYF. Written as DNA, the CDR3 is TGTGCCGGGACCGTCCAAGAGACCCAGTACTTC.

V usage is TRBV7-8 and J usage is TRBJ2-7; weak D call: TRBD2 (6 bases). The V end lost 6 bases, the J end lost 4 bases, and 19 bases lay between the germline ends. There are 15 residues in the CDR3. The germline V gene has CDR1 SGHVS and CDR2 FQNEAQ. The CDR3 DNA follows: TGTGCCAGCAGTCCGACTACTAGCACACTATACGAGCAGTACTTC. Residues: CASSPTTSTLYEQYF.

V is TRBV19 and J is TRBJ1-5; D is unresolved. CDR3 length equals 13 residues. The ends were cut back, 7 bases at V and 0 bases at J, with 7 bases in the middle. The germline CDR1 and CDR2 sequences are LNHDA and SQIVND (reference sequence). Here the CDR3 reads CASKDYSNQPQHF. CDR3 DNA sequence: TGTGCCAGTAAGGATTATAGCAATCAGCCCCAGCATTTT.

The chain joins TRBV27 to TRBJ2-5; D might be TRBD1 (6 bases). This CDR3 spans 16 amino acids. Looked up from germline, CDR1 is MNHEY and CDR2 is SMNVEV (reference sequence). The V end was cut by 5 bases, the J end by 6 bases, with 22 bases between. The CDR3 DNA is TGTGCCAGCAGTCCCGCTGGACAGCGCTGGGGGAAGACCCAGTACTTC. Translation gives CASSPAGQRWGKTQYF.

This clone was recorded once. The CDR3 coding sequence is TGTGCCAGCAGCCTCGGAGCGGGGGGGCTGGGCACAGATACGCAGTATTTT. Protein sequence: CASSLGAGGLGTDTQYF. J is TRBJ2-3 and V is TRBV28; TRBD2 aligns across 10 bases. The CDR3 spans 17 residues. The germline V gene encodes CDR1 MDHEN and CDR2 SYDVKM. Unmatched junction bases numbered 10, after V lost 6 bases and J lost 1 base.

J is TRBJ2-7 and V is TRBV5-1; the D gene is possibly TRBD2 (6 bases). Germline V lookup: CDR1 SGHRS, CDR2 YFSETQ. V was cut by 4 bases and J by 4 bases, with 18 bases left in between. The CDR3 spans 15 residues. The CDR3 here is CASSITGTGLYEQYF. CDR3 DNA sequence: TGCGCCAGCAGCATAACCGGGACGGGACTGTACGAGCAGTACTTC.

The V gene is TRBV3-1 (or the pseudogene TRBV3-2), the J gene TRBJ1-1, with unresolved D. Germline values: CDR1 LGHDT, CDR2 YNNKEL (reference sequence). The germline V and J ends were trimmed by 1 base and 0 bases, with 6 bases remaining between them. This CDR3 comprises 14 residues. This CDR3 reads CASSQGNVNTEAFF. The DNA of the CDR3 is TGTGCCAGCAGCCAAGGTAACGTGAACACTGAAGCTTTCTTT.

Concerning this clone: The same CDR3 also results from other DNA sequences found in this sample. The CDR3 DNA reads TGTGCCAGTAGTATCGGGAACACCGGGGAGCTGTTTTTT. Amino acids: CASSIGNTGELFF. The gene calls are TRBV19 and TRBJ2-2; D is undetermined. The V and J ends lost 3 bases and 1 base respectively, with 3 bases between them. The CDR3 loop spans 13 amino acids. The germline V gene encodes CDR1 LNHDA and CDR2 SQIVND (reference sequence).

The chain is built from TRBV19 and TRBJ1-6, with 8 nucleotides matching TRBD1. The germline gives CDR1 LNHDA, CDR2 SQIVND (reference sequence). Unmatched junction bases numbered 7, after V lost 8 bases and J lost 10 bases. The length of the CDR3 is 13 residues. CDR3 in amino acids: CASHRGRGSPLHF. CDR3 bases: TGTGCCAGTCACAGGGGGAGAGGGTCACCCCTCCACTTT.

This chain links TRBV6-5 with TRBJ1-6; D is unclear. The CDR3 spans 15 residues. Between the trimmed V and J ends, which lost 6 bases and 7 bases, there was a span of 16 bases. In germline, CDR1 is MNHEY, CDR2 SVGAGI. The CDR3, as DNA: TGTGCCAGCAGGCCGGGCCGACGCACGAATTCACCCCTCCACTTT. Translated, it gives CASRPGRRTNSPLHF.

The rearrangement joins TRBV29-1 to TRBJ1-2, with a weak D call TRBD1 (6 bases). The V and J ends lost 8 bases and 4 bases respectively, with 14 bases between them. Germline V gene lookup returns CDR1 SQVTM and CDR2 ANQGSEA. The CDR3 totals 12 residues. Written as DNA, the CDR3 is TGCAGCTGTCAACAGGGAAGCTATGGCTACACCTTC. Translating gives CSCQQGSYGYTF.

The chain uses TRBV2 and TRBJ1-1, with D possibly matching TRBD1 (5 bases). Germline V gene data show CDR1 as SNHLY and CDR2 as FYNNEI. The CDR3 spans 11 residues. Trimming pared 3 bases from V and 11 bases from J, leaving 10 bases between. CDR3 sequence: CASSEGREAFF. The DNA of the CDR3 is TGTGCCAGCAGTGAGGGCAGGGAGGCTTTCTTT.

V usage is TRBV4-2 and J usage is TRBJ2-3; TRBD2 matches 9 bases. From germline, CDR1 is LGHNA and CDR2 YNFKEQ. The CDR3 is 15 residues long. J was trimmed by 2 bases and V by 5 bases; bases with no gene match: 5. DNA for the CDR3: TGTGCCAGCAGCTTCCGGACTAGCGACACAGATACGCAGTATTTT. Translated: CASSFRTSDTDTQYF.

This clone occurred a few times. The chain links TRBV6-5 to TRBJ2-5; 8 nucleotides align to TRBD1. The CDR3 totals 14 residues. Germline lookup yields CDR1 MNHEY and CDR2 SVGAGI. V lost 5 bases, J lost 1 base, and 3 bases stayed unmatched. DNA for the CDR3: TGTGCCAGCAGTCCGGACAGGGTCCAAGAGACCCAGTACTTC. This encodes CASSPDRVQETQYF.

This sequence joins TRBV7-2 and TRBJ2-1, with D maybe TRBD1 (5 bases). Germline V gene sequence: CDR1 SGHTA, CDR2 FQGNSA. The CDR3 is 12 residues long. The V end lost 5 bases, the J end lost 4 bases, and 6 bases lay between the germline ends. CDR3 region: CASSRQYNEQFF. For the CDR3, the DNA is TGTGCCAGCAGCCGACAGTACAATGAGCAGTTCTTC.

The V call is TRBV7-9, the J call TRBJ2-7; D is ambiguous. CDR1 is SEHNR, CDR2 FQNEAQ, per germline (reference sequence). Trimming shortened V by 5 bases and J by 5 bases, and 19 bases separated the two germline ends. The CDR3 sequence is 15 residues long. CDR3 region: CASSVIRGDWDEQYF. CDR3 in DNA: TGTGCCAGCAGCGTTATCCGTGGGGATTGGGACGAGCAGTACTTC. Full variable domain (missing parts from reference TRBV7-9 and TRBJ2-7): DTGVSQNPRHKITKRGQNVTFRCDPISEHNRLYWYRQTLGQGPEFLTYFQNEAQLEKSRLLSDRFSAERPKGSFSTLEIQRTEQGDSAMYLCASSVIRGDWDEQYFGPGTRLTVT.

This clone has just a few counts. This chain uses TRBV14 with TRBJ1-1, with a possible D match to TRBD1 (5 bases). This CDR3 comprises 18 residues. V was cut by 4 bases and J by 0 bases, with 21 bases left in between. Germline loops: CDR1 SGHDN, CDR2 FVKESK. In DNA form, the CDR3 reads TGTGCCAGCAGCCCTCGCCTCGGGGGTGTTGGACTGAACACTGAAGCTTTCTTT. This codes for CASSPRLGGVGLNTEAFF.

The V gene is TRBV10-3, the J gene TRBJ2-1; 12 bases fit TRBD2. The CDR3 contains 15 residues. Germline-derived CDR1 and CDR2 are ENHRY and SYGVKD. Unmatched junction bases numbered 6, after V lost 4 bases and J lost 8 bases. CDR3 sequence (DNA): TGTGCCATCAGTGCGACTAGCGGGAGTGTAGATGAGCAGTTCTTC. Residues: CAISATSGSVDEQFF.

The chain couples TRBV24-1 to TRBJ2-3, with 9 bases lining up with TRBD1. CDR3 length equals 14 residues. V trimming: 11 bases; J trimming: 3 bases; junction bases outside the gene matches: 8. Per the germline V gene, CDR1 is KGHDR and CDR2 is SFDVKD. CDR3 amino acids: CAISQGAMTDTQYF. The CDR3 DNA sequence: TGTGCCATCTCACAGGGGGCGATGACAGATACGCAGTATTTT.